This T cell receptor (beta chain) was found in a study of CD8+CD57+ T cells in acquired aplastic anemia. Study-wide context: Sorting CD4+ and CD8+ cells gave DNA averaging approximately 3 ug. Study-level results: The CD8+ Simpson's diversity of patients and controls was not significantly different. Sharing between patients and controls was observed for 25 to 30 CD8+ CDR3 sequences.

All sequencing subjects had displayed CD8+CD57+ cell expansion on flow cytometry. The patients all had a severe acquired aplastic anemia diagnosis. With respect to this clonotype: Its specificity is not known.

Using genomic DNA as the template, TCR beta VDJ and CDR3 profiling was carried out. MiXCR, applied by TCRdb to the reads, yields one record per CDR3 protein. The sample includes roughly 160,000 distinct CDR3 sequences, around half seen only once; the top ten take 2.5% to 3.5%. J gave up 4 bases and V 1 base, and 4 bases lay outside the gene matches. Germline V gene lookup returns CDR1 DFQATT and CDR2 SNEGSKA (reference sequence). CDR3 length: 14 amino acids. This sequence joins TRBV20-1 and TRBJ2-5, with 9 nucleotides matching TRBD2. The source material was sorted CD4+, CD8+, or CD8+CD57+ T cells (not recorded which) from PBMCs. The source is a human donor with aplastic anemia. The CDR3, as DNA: TGCAGTGCTAGAGTTGGTAGCGGGAGAGAGACCCAGTACTTC. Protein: CSARVGSGRETQYF.